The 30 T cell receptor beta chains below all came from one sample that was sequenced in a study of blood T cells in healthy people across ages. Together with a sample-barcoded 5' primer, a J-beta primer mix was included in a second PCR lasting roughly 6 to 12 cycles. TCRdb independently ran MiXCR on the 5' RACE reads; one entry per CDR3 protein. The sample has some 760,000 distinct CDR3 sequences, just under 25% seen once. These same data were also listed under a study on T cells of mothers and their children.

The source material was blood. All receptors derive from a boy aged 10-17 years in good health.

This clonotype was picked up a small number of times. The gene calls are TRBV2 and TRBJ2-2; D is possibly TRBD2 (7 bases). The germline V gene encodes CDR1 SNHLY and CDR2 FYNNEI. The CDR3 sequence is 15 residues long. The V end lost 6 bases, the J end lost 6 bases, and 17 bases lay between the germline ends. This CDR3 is CASRGATSPSGELFF. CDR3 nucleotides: TGTGCCAGCAGGGGGGCGACTAGCCCCTCCGGGGAGCTGTTTTTT. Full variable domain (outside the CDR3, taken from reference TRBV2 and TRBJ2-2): EPEVTQTPSHQVTQMGQEVILRCVPISNHLYFYWYRQILGQKVEFLVSFYNNEISEKSEIFDDQFSVERPDGSNFTLKIRSTKLEDSAMYFCASRGATSPSGELFFGEGSRLTVL.

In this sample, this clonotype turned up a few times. The CDR3 DNA follows: TGCAGTGCTAGAAACGGAAGCGGGCCCGGCACAGATACGCAGTATTTT. Translated: CSARNGSGPGTDTQYF. The chain carries TRBV20-1 and TRBJ2-3; D perhaps matches TRBD2 (6 bases). V lost 2 bases and J 1 base, leaving 16 bases between the germline ends. CDR3 length equals 16 residues. The germline CDR1 and CDR2 sequences are DFQATT and SNEGSKA (reference sequence).

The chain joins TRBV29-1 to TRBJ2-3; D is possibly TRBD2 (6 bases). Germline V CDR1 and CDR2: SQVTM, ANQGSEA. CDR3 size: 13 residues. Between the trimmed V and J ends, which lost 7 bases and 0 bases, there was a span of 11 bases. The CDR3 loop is CSAEGISTDTQYF. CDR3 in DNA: TGCAGCGCGGAGGGGATCAGCACAGATACGCAGTATTTT.

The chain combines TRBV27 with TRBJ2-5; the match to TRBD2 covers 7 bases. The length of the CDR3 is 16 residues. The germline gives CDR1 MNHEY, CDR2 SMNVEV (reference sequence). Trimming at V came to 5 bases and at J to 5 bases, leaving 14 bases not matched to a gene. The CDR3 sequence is CASSPNLGLERETQYF. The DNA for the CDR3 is TGTGCCAGCAGTCCAAACCTTGGACTAGAAAGGGAGACCCAGTACTTC.

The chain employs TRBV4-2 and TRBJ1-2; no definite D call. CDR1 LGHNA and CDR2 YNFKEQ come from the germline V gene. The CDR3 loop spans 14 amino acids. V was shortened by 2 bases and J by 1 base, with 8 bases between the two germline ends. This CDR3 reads CASSQRQSNYGYTF. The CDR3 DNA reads TGTGCCAGCAGCCAACGGCAGAGTAACTATGGCTACACCTTC.

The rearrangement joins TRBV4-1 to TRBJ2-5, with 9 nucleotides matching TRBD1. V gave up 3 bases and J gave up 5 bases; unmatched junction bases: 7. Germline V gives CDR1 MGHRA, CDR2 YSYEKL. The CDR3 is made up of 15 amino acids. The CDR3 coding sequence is TGCGCCAGCAGCCAGGACAGGGGAGGTTGGGAGACCCAGTACTTC. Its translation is CASSQDRGGWETQYF.

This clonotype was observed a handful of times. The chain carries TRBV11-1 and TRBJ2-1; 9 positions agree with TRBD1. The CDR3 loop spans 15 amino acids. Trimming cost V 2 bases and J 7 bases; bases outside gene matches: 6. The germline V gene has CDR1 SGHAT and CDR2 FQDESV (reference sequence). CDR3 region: CASSLTRQGENEQFF. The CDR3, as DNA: TGTGCCAGCAGCTTAACGAGACAGGGGGAGAATGAGCAGTTCTTC.

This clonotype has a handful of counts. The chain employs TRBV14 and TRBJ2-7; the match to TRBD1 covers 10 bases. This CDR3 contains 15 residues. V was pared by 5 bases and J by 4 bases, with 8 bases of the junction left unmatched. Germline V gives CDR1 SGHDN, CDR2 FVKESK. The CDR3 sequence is CASSFRDRGFYEQYF. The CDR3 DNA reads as TGTGCCAGCAGCTTCCGGGACAGGGGATTTTACGAGCAGTACTTC.

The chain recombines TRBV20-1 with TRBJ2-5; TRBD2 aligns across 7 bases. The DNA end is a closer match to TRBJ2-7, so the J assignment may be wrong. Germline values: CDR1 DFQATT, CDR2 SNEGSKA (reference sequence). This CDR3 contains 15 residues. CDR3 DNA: TGCAGTGTATCATCTAGCCTAGCGGAATACTACGAGCAGTACTTC. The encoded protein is CSVSSSLAEYYEQYF.

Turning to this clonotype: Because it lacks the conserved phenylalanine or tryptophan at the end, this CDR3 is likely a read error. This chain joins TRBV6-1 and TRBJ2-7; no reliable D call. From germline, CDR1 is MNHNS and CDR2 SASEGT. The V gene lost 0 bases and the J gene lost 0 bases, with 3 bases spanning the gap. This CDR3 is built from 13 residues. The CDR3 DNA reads TGTGCCAGCAGTGAAGCGGCCTCCTACGAGCAGTACTCC. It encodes CASSEAASYEQYS.

The CDR3 loop is CASSLDGLYGYTF. DNA for the CDR3: TGTGCCAGCAGCTTGGACGGCCTTTATGGCTACACCTTC. V usage is TRBV7-8 and J usage is TRBJ1-2; D unclear. V was pared by 3 bases and J by 5 bases, with 10 bases between. This CDR3 is 13 amino acids long. Germline-derived CDR1 and CDR2 are SGHVS and FQNEAQ.

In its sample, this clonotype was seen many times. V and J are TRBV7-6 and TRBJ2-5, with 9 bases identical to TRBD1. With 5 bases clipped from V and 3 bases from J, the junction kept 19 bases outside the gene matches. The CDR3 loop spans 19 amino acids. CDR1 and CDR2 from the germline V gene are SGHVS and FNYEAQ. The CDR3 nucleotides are TGTGCCAGCAGCCCAATACTCTACAGGGGGCAGAGTTTGAAAGAGACCCAGTACTTC. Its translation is CASSPILYRGQSLKETQYF.

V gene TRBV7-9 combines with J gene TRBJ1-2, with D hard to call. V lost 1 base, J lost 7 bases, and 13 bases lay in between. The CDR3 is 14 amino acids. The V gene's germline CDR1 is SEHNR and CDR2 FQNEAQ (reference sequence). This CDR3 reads CASSLVQPEGGYTF. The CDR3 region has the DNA TGTGCCAGCAGCTTAGTCCAGCCTGAGGGTGGCTACACCTTC.

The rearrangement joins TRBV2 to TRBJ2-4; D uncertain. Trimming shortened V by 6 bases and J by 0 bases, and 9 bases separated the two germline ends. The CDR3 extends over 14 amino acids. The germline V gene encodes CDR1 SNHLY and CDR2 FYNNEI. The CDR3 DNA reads TGTGCCAGCAGCCTCATTGTAGCCAAAAACATTCAGTACTTC. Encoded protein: CASSLIVAKNIQYF.

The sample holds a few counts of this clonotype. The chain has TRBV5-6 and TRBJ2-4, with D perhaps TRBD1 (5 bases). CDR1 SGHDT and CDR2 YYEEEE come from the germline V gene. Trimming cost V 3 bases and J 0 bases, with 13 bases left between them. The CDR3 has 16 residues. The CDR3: CASSYRQILAKNIQYF. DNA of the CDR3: TGTGCCAGCAGCTATCGACAGATCCTAGCCAAAAACATTCAGTACTTC.

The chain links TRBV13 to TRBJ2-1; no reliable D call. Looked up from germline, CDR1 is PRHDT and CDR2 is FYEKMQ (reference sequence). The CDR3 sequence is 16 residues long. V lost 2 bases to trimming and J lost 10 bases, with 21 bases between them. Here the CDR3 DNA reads TGTGCCAGCAGCTTACATTCGGACCAGTCTCAGGAGGAGCAGTTCTTC. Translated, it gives CASSLHSDQSQEEQFF.

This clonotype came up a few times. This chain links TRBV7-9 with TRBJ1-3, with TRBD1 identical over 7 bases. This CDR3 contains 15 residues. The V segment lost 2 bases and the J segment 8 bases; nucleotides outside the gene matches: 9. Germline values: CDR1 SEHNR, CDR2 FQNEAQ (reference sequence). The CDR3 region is CASSLPETGIDTIYF. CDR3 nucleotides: TGTGCCAGCAGCTTACCTGAGACAGGGATTGACACCATATATTTT.

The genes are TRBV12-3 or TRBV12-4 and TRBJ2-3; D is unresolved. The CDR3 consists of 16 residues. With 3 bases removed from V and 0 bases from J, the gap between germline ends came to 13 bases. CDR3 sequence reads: CASSFLWRRSTDTQYF. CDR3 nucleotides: TGTGCCAGCAGTTTTCTCTGGCGCCGTAGCACAGATACGCAGTATTTT.

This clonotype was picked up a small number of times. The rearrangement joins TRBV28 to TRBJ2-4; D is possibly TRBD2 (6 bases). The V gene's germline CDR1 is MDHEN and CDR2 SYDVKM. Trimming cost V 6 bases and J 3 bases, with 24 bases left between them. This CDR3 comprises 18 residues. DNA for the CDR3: TGTGCCAGCAGCTGGGGGACTTTGGTTGTGAAAAGCAAAAACATTCAGTACTTC. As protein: CASSWGTLVVKSKNIQYF.

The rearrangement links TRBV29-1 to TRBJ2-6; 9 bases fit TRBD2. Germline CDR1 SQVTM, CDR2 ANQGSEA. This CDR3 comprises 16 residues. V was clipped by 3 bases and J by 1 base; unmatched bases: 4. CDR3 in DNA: TGCAGCGTTGACCTAGCGGGGATGTCTGGGGCCAACGTCCTGACTTTC. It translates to CSVDLAGMSGANVLTF.

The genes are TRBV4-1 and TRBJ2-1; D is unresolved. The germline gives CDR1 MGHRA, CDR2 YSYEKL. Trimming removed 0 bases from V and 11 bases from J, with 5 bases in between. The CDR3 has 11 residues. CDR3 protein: CASSQDTQQFF. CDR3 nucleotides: TGCGCCAGCAGCCAAGATACGCAGCAGTTCTTC.

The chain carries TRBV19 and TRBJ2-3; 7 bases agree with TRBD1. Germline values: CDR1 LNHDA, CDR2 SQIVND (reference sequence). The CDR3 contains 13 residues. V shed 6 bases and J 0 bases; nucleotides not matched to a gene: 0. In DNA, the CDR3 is TGTGCCAGTAGACAGGGGAGCACAGATACGCAGTATTTT. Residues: CASRQGSTDTQYF.

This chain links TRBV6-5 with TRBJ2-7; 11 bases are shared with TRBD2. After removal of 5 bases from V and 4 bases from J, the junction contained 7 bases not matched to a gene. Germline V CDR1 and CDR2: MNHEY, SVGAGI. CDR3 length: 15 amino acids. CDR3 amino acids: CASSPPTSGTYEQYF. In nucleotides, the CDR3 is TGTGCCAGCAGTCCCCCGACTAGCGGGACTTACGAGCAGTACTTC.

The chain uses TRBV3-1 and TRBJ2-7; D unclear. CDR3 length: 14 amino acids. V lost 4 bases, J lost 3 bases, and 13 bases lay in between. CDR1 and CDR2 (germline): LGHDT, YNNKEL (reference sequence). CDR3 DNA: TGTGCCAGCAGCCGTGACGGTCCCTACTACGAGCAGTACTTC. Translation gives CASSRDGPYYEQYF.

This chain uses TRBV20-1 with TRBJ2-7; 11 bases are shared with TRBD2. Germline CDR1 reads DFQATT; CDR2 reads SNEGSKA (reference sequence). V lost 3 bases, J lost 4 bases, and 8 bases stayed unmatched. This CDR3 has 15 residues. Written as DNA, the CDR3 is TGCAGTGCTAGTCCTAGCGGGGGGATGGAATACGAGCAGTACTTC. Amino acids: CSASPSGGMEYEQYF.

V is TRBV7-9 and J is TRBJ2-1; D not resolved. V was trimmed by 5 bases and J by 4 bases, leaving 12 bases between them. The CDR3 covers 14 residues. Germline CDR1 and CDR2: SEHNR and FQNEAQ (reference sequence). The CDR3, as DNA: TGTGCCAGCAGCACACGCATGGTTTACAATGAGCAGTTCTTC. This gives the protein CASSTRMVYNEQFF.

This CDR3 reads CSVYGAPGLSGNTIYF. DNA of the CDR3: TGCAGCGTTTACGGAGCGCCAGGACTATCTGGAAACACCATATATTTT. This chain joins TRBV29-1 and TRBJ1-3, with no clear D. Germline V gene sequence: CDR1 SQVTM, CDR2 ANQGSEA. V lost 5 bases and J 1 base, leaving 18 bases between the germline ends. This CDR3 is built from 16 residues.

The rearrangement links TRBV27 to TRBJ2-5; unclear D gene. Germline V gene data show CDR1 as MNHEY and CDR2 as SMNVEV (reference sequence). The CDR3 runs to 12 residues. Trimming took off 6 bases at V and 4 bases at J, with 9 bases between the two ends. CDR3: CASRADRETQYF. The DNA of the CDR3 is TGTGCCAGCAGGGCGGATCGAGAGACCCAGTACTTC.

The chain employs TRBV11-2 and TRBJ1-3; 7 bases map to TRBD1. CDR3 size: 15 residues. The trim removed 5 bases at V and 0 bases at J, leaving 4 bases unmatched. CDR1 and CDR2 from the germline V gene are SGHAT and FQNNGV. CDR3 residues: CASSRTGSSGNTIYF. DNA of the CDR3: TGTGCCAGCAGCCGGACAGGAAGCTCTGGAAACACCATATATTTT.

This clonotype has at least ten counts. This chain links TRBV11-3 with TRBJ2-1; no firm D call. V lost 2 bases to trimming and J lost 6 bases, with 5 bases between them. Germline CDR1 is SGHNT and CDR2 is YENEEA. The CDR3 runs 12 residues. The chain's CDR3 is CASSLRSNEQFF. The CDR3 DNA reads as TGTGCCAGCAGCTTAAGGAGCAATGAGCAGTTCTTC.